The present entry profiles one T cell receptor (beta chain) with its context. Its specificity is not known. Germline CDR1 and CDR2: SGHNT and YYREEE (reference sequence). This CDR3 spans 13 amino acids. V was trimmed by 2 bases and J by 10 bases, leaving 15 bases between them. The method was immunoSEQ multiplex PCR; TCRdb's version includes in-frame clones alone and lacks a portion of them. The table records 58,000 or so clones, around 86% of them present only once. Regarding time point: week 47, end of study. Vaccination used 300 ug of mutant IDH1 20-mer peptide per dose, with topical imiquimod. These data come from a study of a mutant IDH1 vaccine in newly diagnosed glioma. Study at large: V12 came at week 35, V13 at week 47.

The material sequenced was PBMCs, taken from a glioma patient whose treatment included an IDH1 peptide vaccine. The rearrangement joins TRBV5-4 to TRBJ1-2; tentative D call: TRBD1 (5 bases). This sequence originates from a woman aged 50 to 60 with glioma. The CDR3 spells CASSFQGRPAYTF. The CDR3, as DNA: TGTGCCAGCAGCTTTCAGGGTAGGCCCGCCTACACCTTC.